Presented here are 18 T cell receptor beta chains from one specimen sequenced in a study of cytomegalovirus exposure and HLA in healthy donors. The study ran its PCR with 60 Vbeta and 13 Jbeta primers. The table came from immunoSEQ multiplex PCR; TCRdb's copy has only in-frame clones and leaves some out. Of around 230,000 clones in the sample, 60% to 80% were seen once. Sequencing input: PBMCs. These receptor sequences come from a male donor in good health and CMV-seronegative.

In the case of this clone: At one of its ends the junction is not consistent with the germline gene, which may arise from a read error. Other DNA sequences in the same sample also yield this CDR3. The J gene is TRBJ1-1, the V gene TRBV30; D may be TRBD1 (6 bases). Germline V gene sequence: CDR1 GTSNPN, CDR2 SVGIG (reference sequence). The CDR3 consists of 14 residues. The CDR3 nucleotides are TGTGCCTGGAGTGTACGGGGGGGCACGACTGAAGCCTTCTTT. It encodes CAWSVRGGTTEAFF.

The chain carries TRBV4-3 and TRBJ2-7; TRBD1 aligns across 7 bases. CDR1 LGHNA and CDR2 YSLEER come from the germline V gene. V shed 2 bases, J shed 2 bases, and the junction held 6 bases outside the gene matches. The CDR3 loop spans 15 amino acids. The CDR3: CASSQYAQGTYEQYF. The DNA for the CDR3 is TGCGCCAGCAGCCAATACGCACAGGGGACCTACGAGCAGTACTTC.

Here the CDR3 reads CASSLVSHEQYF. CDR3 in DNA: TGCGCCAGCAGCTTGGTTAGCCACGAGCAGTACTTC. This chain joins TRBV5-1 and TRBJ2-7; no firm D call. Germline V gene sequence: CDR1 SGHRS, CDR2 YFSETQ. The CDR3 runs to 12 residues. V was shortened by 0 bases and J by 5 bases, with 6 bases between the two germline ends.

CDR3 loop: CSSRPPGGPEAFF. CDR3 coding DNA: TGCAGCTCTCGACCCCCCGGGGGGCCTGAAGCTTTCTTT. The chain combines TRBV29-1 with TRBJ1-1, with TRBD1 as a possible D gene (6 bases). V was pared by 8 bases and J by 6 bases, with 19 bases between. CDR1 SQVTM and CDR2 ANQGSEA come from the germline V gene. The CDR3 has 13 residues.

This chain connects TRBV19 to TRBJ2-3, with D hard to call. The CDR3 extends over 14 amino acids. Germline CDR1 and CDR2: LNHDA and SQIVND (reference sequence). V shed 7 bases and J shed 2 bases, with 13 bases lying between them. The CDR3 sequence is CASMSSLFTDTQYF. CDR3 sequence (DNA): TGTGCCAGTATGTCCAGTCTTTTCACAGATACGCAGTATTTT. The variable domain in full, completed from reference TRBV19 and TRBJ2-3, reads DGGITQSPKYLFRKEGQNVTLSCEQNLNHDAMYWYRQDPGQGLRLIYYSQIVNDFQKGDIAEGYSVSREKKESFPLTVTSAQKNPTAFYLCASMSSLFTDTQYFGPGTRLTVL.

The CDR3: CASSLGLAGDEQYF. CDR3 sequence (DNA): TGTGCCAGCAGCTTAGGACTAGCGGGGGACGAGCAGTACTTC. This chain joins TRBV7-2 and TRBJ2-7; 12 bases fit TRBD2. The CDR3 consists of 14 residues. The germline gives CDR1 SGHTA, CDR2 FQGNSA. Losses at the gene ends were 1 base for V and 5 bases for J; bases not matched to a gene: 0.

The rearrangement links TRBV15 to TRBJ2-3; possibly TRBD2 for D (6 bases). Looked up from germline, CDR1 is LNHNV and CDR2 is YYDKDF (reference sequence). The V and J ends lost 0 bases and 5 bases respectively, with 12 bases between them. The CDR3 loop spans 15 amino acids. The CDR3 loop is CATSRDPGRGDTQYF. The CDR3 nucleotides read TGTGCCACCAGCAGAGATCCGGGGCGGGGAGATACGCAGTATTTT.

The sample holds one count of this clone. The chain uses TRBV2 and TRBJ2-1; TRBD2 aligns across 8 bases. This CDR3 is built from 15 residues. V was clipped by 4 bases and J by 4 bases; unmatched bases: 6. The germline CDR1 and CDR2 sequences are SNHLY and FYNNEI. The CDR3 loop reads CASSVTSGTYNEQFF. For the CDR3, the DNA is TGTGCCAGCAGTGTAACTAGCGGCACGTACAATGAGCAGTTCTTC.

The chain links TRBV9 to TRBJ2-3, with 14 bases lining up with TRBD2. The CDR3 is 19 amino acids. After removal of 4 bases from V and 3 bases from J, the junction contained 13 bases not matched to a gene. CDR1 and CDR2 (germline): SGDLS, YYNGEE. CDR3 nucleotide sequence: TGTGCCAGCAGCCCCAGCCGGGGACTAGCGGGAGACATTACAGATACGCAGTATTTT. The encoded protein is CASSPSRGLAGDITDTQYF.

The CDR3: CSVRVLYEQYF. CDR3 bases: TGCAGCGTCCGGGTTTTATACGAGCAGTACTTC. The chain employs TRBV29-1 and TRBJ2-7, with no clear D. Germline-derived CDR1 and CDR2 are SQVTM and ANQGSEA. Trimming took 6 bases from V and 4 from J, leaving 10 bases between them. This CDR3 is built from 11 residues.

In this sample, this clone turned up a few times. The V and J genes are TRBV12-5 and TRBJ2-4; weak D call: TRBD1 (5 bases). Deletions cut 3 bases from V and 8 bases from J, with 11 bases between. Germline lookup yields CDR1 LGHNT and CDR2 FRNRAP. The CDR3 sequence is 13 residues long. The CDR3 DNA is TGTGCTAGTGGTTTCGGTATAGGGGACATTCAGTACTTC. It specifies CASGFGIGDIQYF. The full variable domain, in which reference TRBV12-5 and TRBJ2-4 provide the parts outside the CDR3, is DARVTQTPRHKVTEMGQEVTMRCQPILGHNTVFWYRQTMMQGLELLAYFRNRAPLDDSGMPKDRFSAEMPDATLATLKIQPSEPRDSAVYFCASGFGIGDIQYFGAGTRLSVL.

The chain joins TRBV2 to TRBJ2-7, with a weak D call TRBD2 (5 bases). Germline loops: CDR1 SNHLY, CDR2 FYNNEI. The CDR3 contains 13 residues. V was clipped by 0 bases and J by 7 bases, with 10 bases between them. The CDR3 is CASSEATTSEQYF. CDR3 in DNA: TGTGCCAGCAGTGAAGCGACTACCTCGGAGCAGTACTTC.

This clone came up once. The chain combines TRBV28 with TRBJ2-1; 8 positions match TRBD2. The CDR3 runs 13 residues. The germline gives CDR1 MDHEN, CDR2 SYDVKM. The trim removed 7 bases at V and 2 bases at J, leaving 1 base unmatched. The CDR3 sequence: CASIAGTYNEQFF. DNA for the CDR3: TGTGCCAGCATAGCGGGGACCTACAATGAGCAGTTCTTC.

This rearrangement joins TRBV5-1 to TRBJ2-3; 9 bases match TRBD2. This CDR3 contains 16 residues. Looked up from germline, CDR1 is SGHRS and CDR2 is YFSETQ. V was pared by 1 base and J by 1 base, with 4 bases of the junction left unmatched. CDR3 loop: CASSLYQRGGTDTQYF. CDR3 nucleotides: TGCGCCAGCAGCTTGTATCAGCGGGGGGGCACAGATACGCAGTATTTT.

The chain recombines TRBV18 with TRBJ2-1, with TRBD2 identical over 7 bases. This CDR3 spans 16 amino acids. V gave up 2 bases and J gave up 8 bases; unmatched junction bases: 12. Germline CDR1 reads KGHSH; CDR2 reads LQKENI. The CDR3 region is CASSPSVWGGSDEQFF. In nucleotides, the CDR3 is TGTGCCAGCTCACCATCCGTCTGGGGGGGGAGCGATGAGCAGTTCTTC.

DNA of the CDR3: TGTGCCACCAGCTCAAGACAGGGGCCGTCATATGGCTACACCTTC. The encoded protein is CATSSRQGPSYGYTF. V and J are TRBV15 and TRBJ1-2, with TRBD1 matching 8 bases. The CDR3 sequence is 15 residues long. V shed 5 bases, J shed 5 bases, and the junction held 10 bases outside the gene matches. Per germline, CDR1 LNHNV and CDR2 YYDKDF (reference sequence).

The chain carries TRBV9 and TRBJ2-5; a weak D match, TRBD2 (6 bases). The V end was cut by 0 bases, the J end by 7 bases, with 10 bases between. Germline V gene data show CDR1 as SGDLS and CDR2 as YYNGEE. This CDR3 contains 13 residues. For the CDR3, the DNA is TGTGCCAGCAGCGTAGACCAAGCGGGGACCCAGTACTTC. Encoded protein: CASSVDQAGTQYF.

The chain couples TRBV11-2 to TRBJ1-1; possible D gene TRBD1, 6 bases. Between the trimmed V and J ends, which lost 0 bases and 1 base, there was a span of 15 bases. The CDR3 is 17 amino acids. Germline V CDR1 and CDR2: SGHAT, FQNNGV. In DNA form, the CDR3 reads TGTGCCAGCAGCTTAGATCCGAGGGGGGGGACGAACACTGAAGCTTTCTTT. This translates into CASSLDPRGGTNTEAFF.